The rows below give T cell receptor beta chains drawn from one sample of a study of spatial heterogeneity in lung cancer. TCRdb recomputed calls from the 5' RACE reads with MiXCR, one row per CDR3 protein. The repertoire consists of some 9,800 distinct CDR3 sequences, with more than 4.5% occurring once and the leading ten covering around an eighth. The material sequenced was lung tumor tissue, taken at surgery. These receptors were taken from a female donor with early-stage non-small cell lung cancer. Both conserved end residues are part of each CDR3. The D gene is left open where the match is weak. Some rows mark clone size as missing; the rest say once, few, many or name a class of expanded clone.

TRBV29-1	many	TRBD1	TRBJ2-2	CSVRPTGNGELFF	TGCAGCGTCCGCCCGACAGGGAACGGGGAGCTGTTTTTT
TRBV27	few	TRBD2	TRBJ2-3	CASQRVLAGPWGTDTQYF	TGTGCCTCTCAGCGGGTACTAGCGGGCCCATGGGGCACAGATACGCAGTATTTT
TRBV29-1	many	.	TRBJ2-2	CSVLRRGSPNTGELFF	TGCAGCGTTTTGAGAAGGGGATCCCCAAACACCGGGGAGCTGTTTTTT
TRBV6-1	.	TRBD1	TRBJ1-2	CASSSQGASNYGYTF	TGTGCCAGCAGCTCACAGGGGGCTTCTAACTATGGCTACACCTTC
TRBV18	few	.	TRBJ1-1	CASSPQGVAEAFF	TGTGCCAGCTCACCACAGGGGGTGGCTGAAGCTTTCTTT
TRBV20-1	many	TRBD2	TRBJ2-1	CSARVGGDYYNEQFF	TGCAGTGCTAGAGTGGGTGGGGACTACTACAATGAGCAGTTCTTC
TRBV27	few	.	TRBJ1-4	CASRQTGRGEGKLFF	TGTGCCAGCAGACAAACAGGGCGGGGAGAAGGAAAACTGTTTTTT
TRBV20-1	many	.	TRBJ2-5	CSAMVRETQYF	TGCAGTGCTATGGTCCGAGAGACCCAGTACTTC
TRBV28	medium-sized	TRBD1	TRBJ1-2	CASRSDRDYGYTF	TGTGCCAGCAGGTCGGACAGGGACTATGGCTACACCTTC
TRBV7-9	few	.	TRBJ2-7	CASSPQGEVAPYEQYF	TGTGCCAGCAGCCCTCAGGGAGAGGTAGCGCCCTACGAGCAGTACTTC
TRBV30	many	.	TRBJ2-5	CAWSVQGGVRETQYF	TGTGCCTGGAGTGTACAGGGAGGGGTGAGAGAGACCCAGTACTTC
TRBV2	medium-sized	TRBD2	TRBJ2-1	CASRASSGGRNEQFF	TGTGCCAGCAGGGCGTCTAGCGGGGGCCGCAATGAGCAGTTCTTC
TRBV5-1	many	.	TRBJ1-4	CASSSVGDSGTATNEKLFF	TGCGCCAGCAGCTCCGTCGGTGATAGTGGGACTGCAACTAATGAAAAACTGTTTTTT
TRBV18	many	TRBD1	TRBJ2-5	CASSPRDRVQETQYF	TGTGCCAGCTCACCCCGGGACAGGGTTCAGGAGACCCAGTACTTC
TRBV12-3/TRBV12-4	medium-sized	.	TRBJ2-6	CASSFSGANVLTF	TGTGCCAGCAGTTTTTCCGGGGCCAACGTCCTGACTTTC
TRBV20-1	many	.	TRBJ1-6	CSAGRGADNSPLHF	TGCAGTGCGGGGAGGGGGGCGGATAATTCACCCCTCCACTTT
TRBV2	.	.	TRBJ2-3	CASSERVGGSTDTQYF	TGTGCCAGCAGTGAAAGGGTTGGCGGGAGCACAGATACGCAGTATTTT
TRBV10-3	many	.	TRBJ1-5	CAISVILNQPQHF	TGTGCCATCAGTGTAATTCTCAATCAGCCCCAGCATTTT
TRBV6-1	medium-sized	.	TRBJ2-3	CASSEEFTDTQYF	TGTGCCAGCAGTGAAGAGTTCACAGATACGCAGTATTTT
TRBV12-3/TRBV12-4	medium-sized	.	TRBJ2-1	CASTGVNEQFF	TGTGCCAGCACGGGGGTGAATGAGCAGTTCTTC
TRBV5-1	many	TRBD2	TRBJ2-1	CASSATMTSGSYNEQFF	TGCGCCAGCAGCGCAACGATGACTAGCGGGAGTTACAATGAGCAGTTCTTC
TRBV29-1	many	.	TRBJ2-3	CSVFSDTQYF	TGCAGCGTTTTCTCAGATACGCAGTATTTT
TRBV12-3/TRBV12-4	medium-sized	.	TRBJ2-7	CASSIKGNTYEQYF	TGTGCCAGCAGTATTAAGGGGAATACCTACGAGCAGTACTTC
TRBV29-1	medium-sized	.	TRBJ1-5	CSVGLSGDSNQPQHF	TGCAGCGTCGGACTATCAGGGGATAGCAATCAGCCCCAGCATTTT
TRBV5-4	medium-sized	.	TRBJ1-6	CASSRANEDYNSPLHF	TGTGCCAGCAGCCGGGCAAATGAAGACTATAATTCACCCCTCCACTTT
TRBV7-8	.	.	TRBJ2-7	CASSFKGSEQYF	TGTGCCAGCAGCTTTAAGGGCTCTGAGCAGTACTTC
TRBV12-3/TRBV12-4	.	.	TRBJ2-2	CASSLGQASGELFF	TGTGCCAGCAGTTTAGGACAGGCGAGCGGGGAGCTGTTTTTT
TRBV7-9	many	.	TRBJ1-2	CASSLLPGTTGFYGYTF	TGTGCCAGCAGCCTACTACCCGGGACAACGGGATTCTATGGCTACACCTTC
TRBV5-1	many	.	TRBJ2-5	CASSLNFGTYQETQYF	TGCGCCAGCAGCTTGAACTTTGGCACGTACCAAGAGACCCAGTACTTC
TRBV27	many	.	TRBJ2-7	CASGRQADSYEQYF	TGTGCCAGCGGGAGGCAGGCTGATTCCTACGAGCAGTACTTC
TRBV28	.	.	TRBJ2-2	CASSLIGTQLFF	TGTGCCAGCAGTTTAATAGGGACGCAGCTGTTTTTT